This T cell receptor (beta chain) came from a study of tumor-infiltrating lymphocytes in primary liver carcinoma. The authors took blood RNA from unsorted whole blood and also extracted germline DNA. CDR1 and CDR2 from the germline V gene are MNHEY and SVGAGI. The CDR3 length is 13 residues. Trimming pared 5 bases from V and 2 bases from J, leaving 9 bases between. The input was 450 to 500 ng total RNA; TCR beta cDNA was made from it with a constant-region primer. It was through three nested multiplex PCR rounds of slightly modified ARM-PCR that TCR beta libraries arose. TRBV1-TRBV30 forward primers paired with a C-beta reverse primer drove the first two PCR rounds, 10 cycles each. TCRdb reprocessed the multiplex PCR reads with MiXCR, giving one entry per CDR3 protein. This sample yields about 180,000 distinct CDR3 sequences, of which 60% are seen a single time; approximately 70% belongs to the top ten.

Note on this clonotype: This CDR3 fails to terminate in the conserved phenylalanine or tryptophan, so it likely reflects a read error.

The rearrangement uses TRBV6-5 and TRBJ1-1, with D perhaps matching TRBD1 (5 bases). The TCR comes from a man aged 40-50 years with primary liver carcinoma and hepatitis B virus infection. The source material was peripheral blood. The CDR3 sequence is CASSPGGNTEAFI. CDR3 bases: TGTGCCAGCAGTCCCGGGGGTAACACTGAAGCTTTCATT.